This TCR beta chain comes out of a study of blood T cell repertoires in COVID-19 (dated by TCRdb to 2018 to 2021). About the study as a whole: Samples from collaborators originated in the United States, Italy and Spain and spanned both the acute and convalescent phases of COVID-19. The prospective study material was composed of cDNA or gDNA derived from T cells, B-cell-depleted T cells, or PBMCs. Subjects who had been exposed to COVID-19, were actively infected with it, or had recovered from it provided the deeply sampled blood TCRbeta repertoires that made up the dataset. A freely available public database, intended as a resource for researchers studying the immune response to SARS-CoV-2, is where the repertoires were released. Samples were obtained from the ongoing ImmuneRACE study (first 160 participants) and from 1,254 subjects provided by 6 global collaborators. Sample metadata almost always included a de-identified subject ID, COVID-19 status, age in years and sex. HLA class I and class II types, where available, came from metadata supplied by the sample provider rather than from assay-based typing. Findings and caveats that apply to the study as a whole: How much clinical and demographic metadata was included differed by source and by participant, and the metadata was provided uncurated.

A note on this clone: Its target antigen remains unknown. No much larger clonotype is one base removed from it; base qualities were not supplied.

TCRbeta CDR3 regions were amplified from genomic DNA using the immunoSEQ Assay, a bias-controlled multiplex PCR. In the paper's pipeline: The number of nucleated cells in each sample was estimated from the amplification of reference gene primers within the assay. To quantify the absolute abundance of each unique TCRbeta CDR3 rearrangement, sequence reads were collapsed and filtered. Productive Simpson clonality was computed per sample as the square root of Simpson's diversity index over productive rearrangements. Sourced from immuneACCESS, this table was stored by TCRdb with only in-frame sequences that have V and J called. A share of the clones is absent; for the studies checked, an unresolved V gene accounts for under half, and the remainder has no known explanation. That table gives V, J and clone size, and the DNA gave D and trimming. The sample table contains about 200,000 clones; only one count was recorded for 65% to 85% of them. Around 13% of the sample is in the top ten clones.

The CDR3 holds 13 amino acids from the cysteine to the phenylalanine. Here the CDR3 DNA is all that survives: 39 bases in frame from base 1. As encoded in the germline V gene (reference sequence), CDR1 is SEHNR while CDR2 is FQNEAQ. Deletion took 3 bases off V and 8 bases off J, with a span of 11 bases between the germline ends. Collaborating institutions collected whole blood in K2EDTA tubes following their own protocols. For TCRbeta analysis, collaborators shipped samples in one of three forms: frozen whole blood, isolated PBMCs, or DNA extracted from either of those sample types. The chain is encoded by TRBV7-9 joined to TRBJ2-1; TRBD2 could be the D gene, as 5 bases match. The TCR was taken from a human donor in a cohort sampled during active COVID-19. The sequenced sample was peripheral blood. CDR3 sequence: CASSLGRYDEQFF. The sequence in DNA is TGTGCCAGCAGCTTGGGGAGATACGATGAGCAGTTCTTC.